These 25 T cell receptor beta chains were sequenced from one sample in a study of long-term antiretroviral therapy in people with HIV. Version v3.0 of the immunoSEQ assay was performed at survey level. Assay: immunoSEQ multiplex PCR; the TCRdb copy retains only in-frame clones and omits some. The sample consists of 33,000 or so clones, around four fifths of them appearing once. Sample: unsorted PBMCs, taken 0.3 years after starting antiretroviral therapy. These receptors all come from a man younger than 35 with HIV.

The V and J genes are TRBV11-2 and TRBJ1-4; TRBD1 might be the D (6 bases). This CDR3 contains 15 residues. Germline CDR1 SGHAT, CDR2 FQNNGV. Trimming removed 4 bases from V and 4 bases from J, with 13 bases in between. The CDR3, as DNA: TGTGCCAGCAGCTACAGGGTCCCTCTTAATGAAAAACTGTTTTTT. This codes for CASSYRVPLNEKLFF.

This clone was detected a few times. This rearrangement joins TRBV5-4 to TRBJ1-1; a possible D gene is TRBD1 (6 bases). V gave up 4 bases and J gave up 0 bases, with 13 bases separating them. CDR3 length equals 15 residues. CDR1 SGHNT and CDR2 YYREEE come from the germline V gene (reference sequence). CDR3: CASSPVGGLNTEAFF. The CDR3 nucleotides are TGTGCCAGCAGCCCCGTAGGGGGACTGAACACTGAAGCTTTCTTT.

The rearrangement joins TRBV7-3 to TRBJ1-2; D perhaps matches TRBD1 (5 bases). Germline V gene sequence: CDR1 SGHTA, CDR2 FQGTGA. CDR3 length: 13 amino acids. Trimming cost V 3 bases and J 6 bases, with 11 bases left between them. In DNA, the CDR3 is TGTGCCAGCAGCTTCTGGGGGGGAGATGGCTACACCTTC. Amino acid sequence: CASSFWGGDGYTF.

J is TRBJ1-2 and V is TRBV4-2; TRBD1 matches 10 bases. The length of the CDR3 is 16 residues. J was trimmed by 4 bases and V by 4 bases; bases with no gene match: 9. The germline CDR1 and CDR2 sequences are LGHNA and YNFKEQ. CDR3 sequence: CASSRLGQGGGYGYTF. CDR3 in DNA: TGTGCCAGCAGCCGCCTTGGACAGGGGGGCGGCTATGGCTACACCTTC.

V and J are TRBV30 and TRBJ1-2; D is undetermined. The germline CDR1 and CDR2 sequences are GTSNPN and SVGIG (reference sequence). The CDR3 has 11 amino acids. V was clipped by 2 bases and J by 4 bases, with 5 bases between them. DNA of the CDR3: TGTGCCTGGAGTAGATCCTATGGCTACACCTTC. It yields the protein CAWSRSYGYTF.

This CDR3 is CAWRYREGNQPQHF. The CDR3 DNA reads TGTGCCTGGAGGTACAGGGAGGGCAATCAGCCCCAGCATTTT. The chain joins TRBV30 to TRBJ1-5; TRBD1 might be the D (6 bases). The germline V and J ends were trimmed by 3 bases and 2 bases, with 11 bases remaining between them. This CDR3 region has 14 residues. CDR1 and CDR2 (germline): GTSNPN, SVGIG (reference sequence).

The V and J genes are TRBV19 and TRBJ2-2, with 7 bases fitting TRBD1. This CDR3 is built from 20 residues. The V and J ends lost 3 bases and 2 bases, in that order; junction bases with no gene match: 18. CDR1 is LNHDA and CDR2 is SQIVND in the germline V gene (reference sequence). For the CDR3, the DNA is TGTGCCAGTAGTATTCCGAACCCGCCTCACAGGGGATTTAACACCGGGGAGCTGTTTTTT. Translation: CASSIPNPPHRGFNTGELFF.

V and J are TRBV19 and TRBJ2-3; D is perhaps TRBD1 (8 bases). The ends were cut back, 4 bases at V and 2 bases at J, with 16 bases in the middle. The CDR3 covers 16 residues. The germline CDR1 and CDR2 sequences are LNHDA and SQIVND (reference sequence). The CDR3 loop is CASSTEQGGFTDTQYF. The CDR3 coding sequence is TGTGCCAGTAGTACCGAACAGGGGGGGTTCACAGATACGCAGTATTTT.

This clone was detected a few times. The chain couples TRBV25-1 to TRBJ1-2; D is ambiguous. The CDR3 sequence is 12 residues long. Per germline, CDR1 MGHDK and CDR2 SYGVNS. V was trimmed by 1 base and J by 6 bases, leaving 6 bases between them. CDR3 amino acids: CASSELTHGYTF. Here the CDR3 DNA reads TGTGCCAGCAGTGAATTGACCCATGGCTACACCTTC.

The CDR3 nucleotides are TGTGCCACCAGCAGAGGGACGGGATCTGGGGCCAACGTCCTGACTTTC. Translated: CATSRGTGSGANVLTF. The rearrangement links TRBV15 to TRBJ2-6; tentatively, D is TRBD2 (5 bases). Germline assignment: CDR1 LNHNV and CDR2 YYDKDF (reference sequence). The CDR3 runs to 16 residues. V lost 1 base, J lost 1 base, and 8 bases lay in between.

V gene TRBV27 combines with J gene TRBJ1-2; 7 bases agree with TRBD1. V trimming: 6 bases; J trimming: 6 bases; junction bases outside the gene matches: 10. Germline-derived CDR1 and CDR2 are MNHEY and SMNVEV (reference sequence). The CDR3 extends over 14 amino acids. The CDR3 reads CASSGLGTDNGYTF. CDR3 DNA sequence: TGTGCCAGCAGCGGCCTCGGGACAGACAATGGCTACACCTTC.

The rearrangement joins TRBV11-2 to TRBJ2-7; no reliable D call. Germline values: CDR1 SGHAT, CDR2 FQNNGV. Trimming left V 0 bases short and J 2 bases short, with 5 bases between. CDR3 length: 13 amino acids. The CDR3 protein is CASSLDPAYEQYF. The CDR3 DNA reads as TGTGCCAGCAGCTTAGACCCGGCCTACGAGCAGTACTTC. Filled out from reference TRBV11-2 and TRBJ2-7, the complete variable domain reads EAGVAQSPRYKIIEKRQSVAFWCNPISGHATLYWYQQILGQGPKLLIQFQNNGVVDDSQLPKDRFSAERLKGVDSTLKIQPAKLEDSAVYLCASSLDPAYEQYFGPGTRLTVT.

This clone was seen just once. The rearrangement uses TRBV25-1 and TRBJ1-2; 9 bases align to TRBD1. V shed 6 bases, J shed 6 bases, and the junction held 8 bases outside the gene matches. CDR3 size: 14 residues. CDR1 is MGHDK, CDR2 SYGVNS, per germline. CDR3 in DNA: TGTGCCAGCAGCGAGAGTTACAGGGGGCATGGCTACACCTTC. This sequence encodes CASSESYRGHGYTF.

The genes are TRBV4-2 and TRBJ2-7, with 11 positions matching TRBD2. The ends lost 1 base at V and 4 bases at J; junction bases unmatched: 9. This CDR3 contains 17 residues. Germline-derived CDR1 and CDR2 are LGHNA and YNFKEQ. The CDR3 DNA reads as TGTGCCAGCAGCCAAGTGGAGGGAACTAGCGGGAGTTACGAGCAGTACTTC. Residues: CASSQVEGTSGSYEQYF.

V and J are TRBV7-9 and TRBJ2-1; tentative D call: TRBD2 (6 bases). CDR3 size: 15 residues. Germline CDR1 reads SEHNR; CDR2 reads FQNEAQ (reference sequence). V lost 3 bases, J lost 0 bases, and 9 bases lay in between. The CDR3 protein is CASSFAGSSYNEQFF. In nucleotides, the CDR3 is TGTGCCAGCAGCTTCGCGGGGAGCTCCTACAATGAGCAGTTCTTC.

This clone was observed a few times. In DNA form, the CDR3 reads TGTGCCAGCAGCGTATGGGAGTCCACTGAAGCTTTCTTT. Amino acid sequence: CASSVWESTEAFF. The J gene is TRBJ1-1, the V gene TRBV9; D not resolved. The CDR3 length is 13 residues. CDR1 SGDLS and CDR2 YYNGEE come from the germline V gene. Trimming pared 1 base from V and 4 bases from J, leaving 8 bases between.

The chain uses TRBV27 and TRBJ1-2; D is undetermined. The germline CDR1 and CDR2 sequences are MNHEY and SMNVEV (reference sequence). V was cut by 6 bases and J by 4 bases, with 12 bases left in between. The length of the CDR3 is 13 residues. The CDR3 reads CASSPRGSYGYTF. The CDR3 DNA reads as TGTGCCAGCAGCCCCCGCGGAAGCTATGGCTACACCTTC.

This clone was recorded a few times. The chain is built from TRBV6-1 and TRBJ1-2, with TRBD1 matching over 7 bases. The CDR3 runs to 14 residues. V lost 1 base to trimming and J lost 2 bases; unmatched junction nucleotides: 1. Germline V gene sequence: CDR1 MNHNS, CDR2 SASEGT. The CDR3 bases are TGTGCCAGCAGTGAAGGGGACAGAAACTATGGCTACACCTTC. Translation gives CASSEGDRNYGYTF.

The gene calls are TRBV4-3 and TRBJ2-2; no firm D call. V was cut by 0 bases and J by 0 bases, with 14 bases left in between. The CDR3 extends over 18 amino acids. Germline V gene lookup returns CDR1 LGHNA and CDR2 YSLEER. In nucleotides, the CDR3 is TGCGCCAGCAGCCAAGACGCGACAAAACTCGCGAACACCGGGGAGCTGTTTTTT. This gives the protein CASSQDATKLANTGELFF.

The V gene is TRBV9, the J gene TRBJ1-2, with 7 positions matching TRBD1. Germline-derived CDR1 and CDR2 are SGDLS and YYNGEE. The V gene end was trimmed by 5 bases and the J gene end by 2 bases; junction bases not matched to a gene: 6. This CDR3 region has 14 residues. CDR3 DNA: TGTGCCAGCAGTGTATCGGGACAGAACTATGGCTACACCTTC. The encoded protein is CASSVSGQNYGYTF.

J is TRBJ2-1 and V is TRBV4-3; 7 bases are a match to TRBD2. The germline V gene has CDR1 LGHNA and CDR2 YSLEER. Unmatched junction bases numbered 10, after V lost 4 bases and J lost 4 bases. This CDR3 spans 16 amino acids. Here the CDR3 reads CASSPQPSGVYNEQFF. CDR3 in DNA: TGCGCCAGCAGCCCTCAACCTAGCGGTGTTTACAATGAGCAGTTCTTC.

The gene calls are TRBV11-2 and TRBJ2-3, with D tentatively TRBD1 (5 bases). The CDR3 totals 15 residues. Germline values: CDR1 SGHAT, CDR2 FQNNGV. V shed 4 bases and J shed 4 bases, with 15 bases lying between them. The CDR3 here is CASSSTERGADTQYF. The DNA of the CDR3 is TGTGCCAGCAGCTCCACAGAAAGGGGTGCAGATACGCAGTATTTT.

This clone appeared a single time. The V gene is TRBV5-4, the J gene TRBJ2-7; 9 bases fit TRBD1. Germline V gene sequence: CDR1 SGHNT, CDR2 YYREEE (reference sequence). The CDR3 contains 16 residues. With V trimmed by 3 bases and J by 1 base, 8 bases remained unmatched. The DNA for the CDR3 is TGTGCCAGCAGCTCAGGGTCCGGGACAGGGTCCTACGAGCAGTACTTC. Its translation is CASSSGSGTGSYEQYF.

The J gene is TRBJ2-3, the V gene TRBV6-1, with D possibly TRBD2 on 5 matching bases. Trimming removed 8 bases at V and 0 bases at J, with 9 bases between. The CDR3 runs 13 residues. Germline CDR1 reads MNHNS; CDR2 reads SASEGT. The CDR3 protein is CASAVASTDTQYF. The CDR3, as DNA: TGTGCCAGCGCGGTAGCGAGCACAGATACGCAGTATTTT.

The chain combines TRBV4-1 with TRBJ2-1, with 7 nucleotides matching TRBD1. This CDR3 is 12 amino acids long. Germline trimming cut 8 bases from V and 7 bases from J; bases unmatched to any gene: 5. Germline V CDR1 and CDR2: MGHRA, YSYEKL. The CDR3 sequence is CASGHRGNEQFF. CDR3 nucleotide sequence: TGCGCCAGCGGGCACAGGGGAAATGAGCAGTTCTTC.